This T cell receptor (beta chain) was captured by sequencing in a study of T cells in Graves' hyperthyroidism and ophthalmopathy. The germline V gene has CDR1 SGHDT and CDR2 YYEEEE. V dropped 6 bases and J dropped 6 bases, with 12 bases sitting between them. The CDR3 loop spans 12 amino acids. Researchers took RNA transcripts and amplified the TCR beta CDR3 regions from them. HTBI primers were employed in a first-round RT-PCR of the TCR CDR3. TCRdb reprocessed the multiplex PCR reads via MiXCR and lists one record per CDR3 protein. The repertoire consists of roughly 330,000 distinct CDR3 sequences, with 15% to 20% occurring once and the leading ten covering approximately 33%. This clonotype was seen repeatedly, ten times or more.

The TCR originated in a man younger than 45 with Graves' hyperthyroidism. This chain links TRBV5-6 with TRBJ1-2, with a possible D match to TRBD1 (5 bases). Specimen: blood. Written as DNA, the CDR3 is TGTGCCAGCACCGAGACAGAGGATGGCTACACCTTC. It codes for CASTETEDGYTF.